This T cell receptor (beta chain) originates from a study of T cell responses to AZD1222 COVID-19 vaccine. Whole-study findings and limits: White British people made up most donors, females outnumbered males, and clonal diversity was possibly underestimated. There were vaccine-associated CD4 TCRs across spike, dominant at 160-218 and 743-854. Seropositive at baseline were only a handful of AZD1222 recipients.

Clones were read by immunoSEQ multiplex PCR, and TCRdb kept only the in-frame ones, dropping some. The sample includes 100,000 to 150,000 clones, under 95% seen only once; the top ten take 1.1%. The CDR3 covers 15 residues. Trimming took 4 bases from V and 5 from J, leaving 15 bases between them. Looked up from germline, CDR1 is LNHDA and CDR2 is SQIVND (reference sequence). As concerns this clone: Its antigen is undetermined.

The chain has TRBV19 and TRBJ2-1, with D maybe TRBD2 (6 bases). The source was peripheral blood, collected 28 days after the second AZD1222 dose. The source of this sequence is an adult who received the AZD1222 COVID-19 vaccine. The DNA of the CDR3 is TGTGCCAGTAGTAGTGGACGGGCGGGGAACAATGAGCAGTTCTTC. It specifies CASSSGRAGNNEQFF.